This T cell receptor (beta chain) was profiled in a study of post-analysis software for immune sequencing data. Looking at the study overall: Recorded disease courses covered relapsing-remitting, secondary progressive and progressive-relapsing multiple sclerosis. Some patients had no subtype annotation. Points from the study as a whole: Five or six TRBV segments appeared more often in patients than in controls, and TRBV5-6, TRBV5-1 and TRBV20-1 were among these. By F measure, strong co-clustering occurred among samples prepared in the same batch.

Comments on this clonotype: Its specificity is not known.

Trimming at V came to 5 bases and at J to 0 bases, leaving 12 bases not matched to a gene. Germline V gene data show CDR1 as MNHEY and CDR2 as SMNVEV (reference sequence). The CDR3 consists of 18 residues. cDNA libraries of TCR beta carried unique molecular identifiers. One entry per CDR3 protein results from TCRdb running MiXCR on the PCR reads. This sample has about 430,000 distinct CDR3 sequences, with 39% found just once. The sequence came from a girl aged 2 to 10 with multiple sclerosis. Specimen: blood. The rearrangement uses TRBV27 and TRBJ2-4, with 8 positions matching TRBD2. The CDR3 spells CASSPIAGSLLAKNIQYF. DNA of the CDR3: TGTGCCAGCAGTCCCATAGCGGGATCCCTTCTAGCCAAAAACATTCAGTACTTC.